Below, 14 T cell receptor beta chains from the same sample are listed, as sequenced in a study of T-cell reconstitution after alpha-beta-depleted transplantation in children. Researchers prepared the TCRbeta library using unique molecular identifiers, the study reports. TCRdb fed the PCR reads into MiXCR, producing one record per CDR3 protein. The table shows just under 550,000 distinct CDR3 sequences, with 18% occurring only once. This material consisted of PBMCs from the stem cell graft donor, taken from the stem cell graft. These receptor sequences come from a human donor who donated a stem cell graft to a child with acute lymphoblastic leukemia.

The rearrangement links TRBV20-1 to TRBJ2-6, with D tentatively TRBD1 (6 bases). CDR1 is DFQATT, CDR2 SNEGSKA, per germline (reference sequence). CDR3 length: 17 residues. V was pared by 1 base and J by 2 bases, with 15 bases between. CDR3 sequence (DNA): TGCAGTGCTAGAGGAGGGGGAAATGCGACTGGGGCCAACGTCCTGACTTTC. This sequence encodes CSARGGGNATGANVLTF.

V gene TRBV18 combines with J gene TRBJ2-2; no definite D call. CDR3 size: 14 residues. CDR1 is KGHSH and CDR2 is LQKENI in the germline V gene. V dropped 3 bases and J dropped 1 base, with 6 bases sitting between them. The CDR3 loop reads CASSPTVNTGELFF. Written as DNA, the CDR3 is TGTGCCAGCTCACCGACCGTGAACACCGGGGAGCTGTTTTTT.

The CDR3 sequence: CAISDPGGPLDKEETQYF. Here the CDR3 DNA reads TGTGCCATCAGTGATCCGGGGGGACCCCTTGATAAGGAAGAGACCCAGTACTTC. The chain combines TRBV10-3 with TRBJ2-5; 7 bases are a match to TRBD2. Trimming at V came to 3 bases and at J to 3 bases, leaving 16 bases not matched to a gene. The CDR3 contains 18 residues. CDR1 and CDR2 from the germline V gene are ENHRY and SYGVKD.

This clonotype was counted a few times. This chain uses TRBV5-1 with TRBJ1-6, with a weak D call TRBD1 (5 bases). The germline V and J ends were trimmed by 4 bases and 7 bases, with 15 bases remaining between them. This CDR3 is built from 15 residues. Germline V gene lookup returns CDR1 SGHRS and CDR2 YFSETQ. CDR3 DNA: TGCGCCAGCAGCCTCGGGACCATACAAAATTCACCCCTCCACTTT. It is translated as CASSLGTIQNSPLHF.

This clonotype was detected only a few times. The chain has TRBV4-1 and TRBJ2-7; D gene uncertain. CDR1 and CDR2 (germline): MGHRA, YSYEKL. Trimming removed 1 base at V and 7 bases at J, with 11 bases between. This CDR3 contains 13 residues. The CDR3 nucleotides read TGCGCCAGCAGCCAAGTGTCCCGATCGGAGCAGTACTTC. Amino acid sequence: CASSQVSRSEQYF.

The chain couples TRBV7-2 to TRBJ2-1; weak D call: TRBD2 (5 bases). V dropped 4 bases and J dropped 2 bases, with 15 bases sitting between them. The CDR3 has 16 amino acids. Germline V gene lookup returns CDR1 SGHTA and CDR2 FQGNSA. CDR3 bases: TGTGCCAGCAGCTCTGACCCGGAGGTTCCCTACAATGAGCAGTTCTTC. As protein: CASSSDPEVPYNEQFF.

The rearrangement links TRBV29-1 to TRBJ2-5; D may match TRBD1 or TRBD2 (6 bases each). The germline V gene has CDR1 SQVTM and CDR2 ANQGSEA. Trimming cost V 7 bases and J 5 bases, with 17 bases left between them. CDR3 size: 13 residues. The CDR3 reads CSAPKGGRETQYF. The CDR3 DNA reads TGCAGCGCTCCGAAGGGGGGCAGGGAGACCCAGTACTTC. Based on the CDR3 plus reference TRBV29-1 and TRBJ2-5, the full variable domain is SAVISQKPSRDICQRGTSLTIQCQVDSQVTMMFWYRQQPGQSLTLIATANQGSEATYESGFVIDKFPISRPNLTFSTLTVSNMSPEDSSIYLCSAPKGGRETQYFGPGTRLLVL.

This clonotype was counted between two and nine times. The chain links TRBV27 to TRBJ2-3; D gene ambiguous. The CDR3 sequence is 13 residues long. V lost 2 bases and J 6 bases, leaving 9 bases between the germline ends. Per the germline V gene, CDR1 is MNHEY and CDR2 is SMNVEV (reference sequence). The CDR3 coding sequence is TGTGCCAGCAGTTTAGCGGCCCCGGATACGCAGTATTTT. Its protein product is CASSLAAPDTQYF.

This clonotype was counted between two and nine times. The rearrangement links TRBV15 to TRBJ1-3, with 7 bases lining up with TRBD1. Germline-derived CDR1 and CDR2 are LNHNV and YYDKDF (reference sequence). The CDR3 contains 17 residues. After removal of 0 bases from V and 2 bases from J, the junction contained 7 bases not matched to a gene. CDR3 sequence reads: CATSREQGIIAGNTIYF. CDR3 DNA sequence: TGTGCCACCAGCAGAGAACAGGGGATTATTGCTGGAAACACCATATATTTT.

The chain is built from TRBV27 and TRBJ2-2; tentative D call: TRBD1 (5 bases). CDR1 is MNHEY, CDR2 SMNVEV, per germline (reference sequence). V shed 6 bases and J shed 6 bases, with 11 bases lying between them. The CDR3 contains 13 residues. The CDR3 region has the DNA TGTGCCAGCAGCCCGTCAGGGTCCGGGGAGCTGTTTTTT. Residues: CASSPSGSGELFF.

The chain uses TRBV4-1 and TRBJ2-7, with a tentative D call TRBD1 (5 bases). CDR1 MGHRA and CDR2 YSYEKL come from the germline V gene. The CDR3 has 16 amino acids. V was trimmed by 0 bases and J by 7 bases, leaving 19 bases between them. CDR3 loop: CASSQDVGQGFEEQYF. Written as DNA, the CDR3 is TGCGCCAGCAGCCAAGATGTCGGACAAGGTTTTGAAGAGCAGTACTTC.

This chain links TRBV20-1 with TRBJ2-1; TRBD2 might be the D (5 bases). Germline CDR1 DFQATT, CDR2 SNEGSKA (reference sequence). The CDR3 covers 10 residues. V gave up 8 bases and J gave up 8 bases, with 10 bases separating them. CDR3 sequence: CSFRGHEQFF. The CDR3 region has the DNA TGCAGTTTCAGAGGGCATGAGCAGTTCTTC.

The table lists this clonotype with a few counts. The rearrangement links TRBV5-1 to TRBJ2-7; 8 bases agree with TRBD1. This CDR3 contains 15 residues. Germline loops: CDR1 SGHRS, CDR2 YFSETQ. The V gene end was trimmed by 3 bases and the J gene end by 5 bases; junction bases not matched to a gene: 10. CDR3 DNA: TGCGCCAGCAGCTCTCGGACAGGGAGTATCGACGAGCAGTACTTC. The encoded protein is CASSSRTGSIDEQYF.

This clonotype was observed a handful of times. The genes are TRBV29-1 and TRBJ2-7, with TRBD2 identical over 10 bases. The CDR3 runs 15 residues. Per germline, CDR1 SQVTM and CDR2 ANQGSEA. Trimming at V came to 2 bases and at J to 5 bases, leaving 9 bases not matched to a gene. The CDR3 coding sequence is TGCAGCGTTGAAAGAGCGGGAGGGCCTCGGAACGAGCAGTACTTC. Translation: CSVERAGGPRNEQYF.